This TCR beta chain was documented in a study of T cell responses to AZD1222 COVID-19 vaccine. Whole-study results and caveats: Close to half of spike-specific TCRs reportedly recognize unmutated variant regions. Across the whole spike, CD4 TCRs peaked at regions 160-218 and 743-854.

Worth noting for this clone: Its specificity is unknown.

CDR1 is MNHNY, CDR2 SVGAGI, per germline (reference sequence). V lost 7 bases, J lost 0 bases, and 13 bases lay in between. The CDR3 covers 15 residues. Assay: immunoSEQ multiplex PCR; the TCRdb copy retains only in-frame clones and omits some. The table has some 120,000 clones, about 85% seen once. V gene TRBV6-6 combines with J gene TRBJ1-3, with D perhaps TRBD1 (6 bases). The receptor was derived from an adult in good health. This specimen was peripheral blood, taken on day 0 of AZD1222 vaccination. In DNA, the CDR3 is TGTGCCAGCATTAAGGACAGAGTCTCTGGAAACACCATATATTTT. It encodes CASIKDRVSGNTIYF.